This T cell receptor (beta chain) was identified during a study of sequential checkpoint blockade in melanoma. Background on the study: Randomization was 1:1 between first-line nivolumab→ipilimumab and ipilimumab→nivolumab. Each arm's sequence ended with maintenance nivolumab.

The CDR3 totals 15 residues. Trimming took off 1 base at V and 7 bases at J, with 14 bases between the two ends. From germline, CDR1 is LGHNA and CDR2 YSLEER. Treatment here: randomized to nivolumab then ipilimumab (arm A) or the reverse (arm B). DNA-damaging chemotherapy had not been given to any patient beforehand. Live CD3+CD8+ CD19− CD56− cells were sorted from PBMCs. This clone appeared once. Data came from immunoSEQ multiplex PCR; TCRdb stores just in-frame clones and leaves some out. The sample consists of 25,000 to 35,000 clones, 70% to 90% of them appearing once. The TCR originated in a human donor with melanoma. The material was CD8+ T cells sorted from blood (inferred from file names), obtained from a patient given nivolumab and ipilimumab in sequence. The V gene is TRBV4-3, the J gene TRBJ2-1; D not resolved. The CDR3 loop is CASSQGSGAMNEQFF. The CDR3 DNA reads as TGCGCCAGCAGCCAAGGGTCCGGTGCGATGAATGAGCAGTTCTTC.